Listed below are T cell receptor beta chains from one sample, sequenced in a study of T cell responses to AZD1222 COVID-19 vaccine. Using immunoSEQ multiplex PCR, the repertoire was profiled, and TCRdb retains in-frame clones only, with some absent. The sample shows 150,000 or so clones, around 92% of them seen only once. The source material was peripheral blood, sampled on day 0 of AZD1222 vaccination. Receptors originate from an adult in good health. CDR3s include the opening cysteine and the closing phenylalanine or tryptophan. The order of the fields is clone size, CDR3 length, D gene, V gene, J gene, CDR3 protein, CDR3 DNA. A D gene is named only where the DNA matches it firmly. Clone size, where shown, is once, few, many, or a class for clones that have expanded.

-,11,-,TRBV28,TRBJ1-2,CAFKSNYGYTF,TGTGCCTTTAAATCAAACTATGGCTACACCTTC
-,14,TRBD1,TRBV7-8,TRBJ1-4,CASRRGTAIEKLFF,TGTGCCAGCCGCCGCGGGACAGCTATTGAAAAACTGTTTTTT
-,14,-,TRBV19,TRBJ2-6,CASRVVGGANVLTF,TGTGCCAGTAGGGTAGTTGGTGGGGCCAACGTCCTGACTTTC
-,17,-,TRBV6-1,TRBJ2-7,CASSDHSKAQESYEQYF,TGTGCCAGCAGTGATCATTCGAAGGCACAGGAGTCCTACGAGCAGTACTTC
-,19,-,TRBV15,TRBJ1-5,CATSREVQTRGSSNQPQHF,TGTGCCACCAGCAGAGAGGTTCAGACCAGGGGTTCAAGCAATCAGCCCCAGCATTTT
-,15,TRBD2,TRBV6-2/TRBV6-3,TRBJ2-2,CASSHGRTRTGELFF,TGTGCCAGCAGCCACGGGAGGACCCGCACCGGGGAGCTGTTTTTT
-,17,-,TRBV6-2/TRBV6-3,TRBJ1-1,CASSYSKGKDRRTEAFF,TGTGCCAGCAGTTACTCGAAGGGGAAAGACAGACGCACTGAAGCTTTCTTT
once,13,-,TRBV19,TRBJ1-1,CASSGTANTEAFF,TGTGCCAGTAGCGGGACGGCGAACACTGAAGCTTTCTTT
-,12,-,TRBV30,TRBJ1-2,CAWWTNRAGYTF,TGTGCCTGGTGGACTAACAGGGCCGGCTACACCTTC
-,14,TRBD1,TRBV9,TRBJ2-3,CASSPSIRGDTQYF,TGTGCCAGCAGCCCATCGATCAGGGGGGATACGCAGTATTTT
once,15,TRBD1,TRBV6-2/TRBV6-3,TRBJ1-5,CASSYSGDRNQPQHF,TGTGCCAGCAGTTACTCGGGGGACAGGAATCAGCCCCAGCATTTT